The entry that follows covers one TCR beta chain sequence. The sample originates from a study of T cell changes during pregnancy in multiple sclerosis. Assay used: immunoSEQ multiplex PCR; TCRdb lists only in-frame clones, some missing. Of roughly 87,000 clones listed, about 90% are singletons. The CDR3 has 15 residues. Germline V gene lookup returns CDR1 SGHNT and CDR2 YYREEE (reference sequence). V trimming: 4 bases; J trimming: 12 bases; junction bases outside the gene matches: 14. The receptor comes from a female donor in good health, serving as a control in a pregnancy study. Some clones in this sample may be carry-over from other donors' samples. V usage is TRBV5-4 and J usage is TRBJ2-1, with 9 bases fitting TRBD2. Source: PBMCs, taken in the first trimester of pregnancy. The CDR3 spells CASSDSGTSRQGQFF. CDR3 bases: TGTGCCAGCAGCGACTCCGGGACTAGCAGGCAGGGGCAGTTCTTC.